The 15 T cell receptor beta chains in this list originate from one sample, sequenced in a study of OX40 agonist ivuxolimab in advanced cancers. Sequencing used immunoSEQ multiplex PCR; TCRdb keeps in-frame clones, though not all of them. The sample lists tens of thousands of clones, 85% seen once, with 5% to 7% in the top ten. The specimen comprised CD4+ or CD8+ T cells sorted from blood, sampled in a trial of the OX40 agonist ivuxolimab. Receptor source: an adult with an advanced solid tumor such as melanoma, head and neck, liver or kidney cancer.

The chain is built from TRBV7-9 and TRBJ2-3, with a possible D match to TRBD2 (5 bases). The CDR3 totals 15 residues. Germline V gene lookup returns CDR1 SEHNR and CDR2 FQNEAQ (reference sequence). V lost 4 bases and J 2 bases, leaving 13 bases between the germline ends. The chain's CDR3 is CASSSDLAITDTQYF. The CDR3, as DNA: TGTGCCAGCAGCTCCGATCTAGCAATCACAGATACGCAGTATTTT. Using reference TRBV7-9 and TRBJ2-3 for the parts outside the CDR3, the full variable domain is DTGVSQNPRHKITKRGQNVTFRCDPISEHNRLYWYRQTLGQGPEFLTYFQNEAQLEKSRLLSDRFSAERPKGSFSTLEIQRTEQGDSAMYLCASSSDLAITDTQYFGPGTRLTVL.

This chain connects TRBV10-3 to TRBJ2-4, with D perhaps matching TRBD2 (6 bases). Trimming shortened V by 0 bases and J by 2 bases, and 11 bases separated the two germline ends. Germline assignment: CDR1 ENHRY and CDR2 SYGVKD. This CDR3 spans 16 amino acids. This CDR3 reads CAISESAGWSKNIQYF. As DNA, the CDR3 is TGTGCCATCAGTGAGTCCGCGGGGTGGTCCAAAAACATTCAGTACTTC.

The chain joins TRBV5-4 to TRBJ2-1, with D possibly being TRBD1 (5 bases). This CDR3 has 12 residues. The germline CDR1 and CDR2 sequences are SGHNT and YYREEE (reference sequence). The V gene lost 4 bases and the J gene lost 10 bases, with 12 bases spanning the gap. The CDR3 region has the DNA TGTGCCAGCAGCCTAGACAGAGGCGAGCAGTTCTTC. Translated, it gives CASSLDRGEQFF.

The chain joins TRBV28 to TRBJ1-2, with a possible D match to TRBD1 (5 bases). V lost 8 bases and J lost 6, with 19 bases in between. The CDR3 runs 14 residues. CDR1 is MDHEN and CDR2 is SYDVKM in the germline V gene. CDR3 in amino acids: CASQPLRVGDGYTF. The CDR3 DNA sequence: TGTGCCAGCCAACCCCTCAGGGTGGGGGATGGCTACACCTTC.

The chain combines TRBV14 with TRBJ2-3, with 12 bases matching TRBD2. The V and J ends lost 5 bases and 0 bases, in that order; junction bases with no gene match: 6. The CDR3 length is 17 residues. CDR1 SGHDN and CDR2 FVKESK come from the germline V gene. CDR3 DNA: TGTGCCAGCAGCAAAAGACTAGCGGGGGCTAGCACAGATACGCAGTATTTT. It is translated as CASSKRLAGASTDTQYF. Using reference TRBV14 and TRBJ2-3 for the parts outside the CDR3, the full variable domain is EAGVTQFPSHSVIEKGQTVTLRCDPISGHDNLYWYRRVMGKEIKFLLHFVKESKQDESGMPNNRFLAERTGGTYSTLKVQPAELEDSGVYFCASSKRLAGASTDTQYFGPGTRLTVL.

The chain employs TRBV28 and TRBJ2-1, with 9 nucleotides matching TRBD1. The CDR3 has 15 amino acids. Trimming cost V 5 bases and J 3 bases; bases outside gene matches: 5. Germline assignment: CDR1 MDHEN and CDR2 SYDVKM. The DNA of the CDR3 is TGTGCCAGCAGTCCTGGACAGGGGTACTACAATGAGCAGTTCTTC. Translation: CASSPGQGYYNEQFF.

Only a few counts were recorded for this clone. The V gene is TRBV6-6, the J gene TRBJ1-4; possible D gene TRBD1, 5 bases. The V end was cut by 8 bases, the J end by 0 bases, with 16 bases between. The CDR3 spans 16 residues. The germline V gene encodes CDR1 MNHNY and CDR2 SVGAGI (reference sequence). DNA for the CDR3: TGTGCCAGCCGAGGCAGGGAATCGGCAACTAATGAAAAACTGTTTTTT. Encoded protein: CASRGRESATNEKLFF.

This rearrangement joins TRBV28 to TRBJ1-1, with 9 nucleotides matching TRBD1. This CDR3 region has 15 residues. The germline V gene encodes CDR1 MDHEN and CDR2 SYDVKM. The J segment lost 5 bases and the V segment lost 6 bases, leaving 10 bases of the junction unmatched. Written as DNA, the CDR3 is TGTGCCAGCAGCTGGGGACAGGGCTTTAAGACTGAAGCTTTCTTT. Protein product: CASSWGQGFKTEAFF.

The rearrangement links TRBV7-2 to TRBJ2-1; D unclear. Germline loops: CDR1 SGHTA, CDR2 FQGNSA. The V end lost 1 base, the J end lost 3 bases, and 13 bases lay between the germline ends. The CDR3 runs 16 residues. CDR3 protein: CASSLVNRPRYNEQFF. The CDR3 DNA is TGTGCCAGCAGCTTAGTTAACCGTCCTCGCTACAATGAGCAGTTCTTC.

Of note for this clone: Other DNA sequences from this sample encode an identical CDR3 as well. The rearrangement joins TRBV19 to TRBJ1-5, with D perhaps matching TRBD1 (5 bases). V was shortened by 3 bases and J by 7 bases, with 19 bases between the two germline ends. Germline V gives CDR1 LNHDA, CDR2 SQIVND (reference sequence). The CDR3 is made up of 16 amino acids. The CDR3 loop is CASSISGGVGNQPQHF. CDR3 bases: TGTGCCAGTAGTATTTCGGGAGGGGTGGGGAACCAGCCCCAGCATTTT.

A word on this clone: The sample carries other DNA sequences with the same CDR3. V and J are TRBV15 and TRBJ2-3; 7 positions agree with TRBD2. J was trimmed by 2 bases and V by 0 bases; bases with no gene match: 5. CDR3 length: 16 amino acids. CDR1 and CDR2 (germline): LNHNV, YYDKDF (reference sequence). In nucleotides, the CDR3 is TGTGCCACCAGCAGAGATCTAGCGGCCACCACAGATACGCAGTATTTT. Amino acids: CATSRDLAATTDTQYF. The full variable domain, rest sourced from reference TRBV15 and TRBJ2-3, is DAMVIQNPRYQVTQFGKPVTLSCSQTLNHNVMYWYQQKSSQAPKLLFHYYDKDFNNEADTPDNFQSRRPNTSFCFLDIRSPGLGDTAMYLCATSRDLAATTDTQYFGPGTRLTVL.

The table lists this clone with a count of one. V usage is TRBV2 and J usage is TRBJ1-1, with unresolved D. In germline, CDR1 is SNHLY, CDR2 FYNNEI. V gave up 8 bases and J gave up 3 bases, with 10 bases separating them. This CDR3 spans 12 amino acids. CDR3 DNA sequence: TGTGCCAGCGGGGATAGGGACACTGAAGCTTTCTTT. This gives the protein CASGDRDTEAFF.

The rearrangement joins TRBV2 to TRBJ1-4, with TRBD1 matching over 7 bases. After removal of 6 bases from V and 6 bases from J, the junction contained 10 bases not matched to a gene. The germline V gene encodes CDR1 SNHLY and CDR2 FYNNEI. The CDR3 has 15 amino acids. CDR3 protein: CASRSPTTGYEKLFF. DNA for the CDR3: TGTGCCAGCAGGAGTCCCACGACAGGGTATGAAAAACTGTTTTTT.

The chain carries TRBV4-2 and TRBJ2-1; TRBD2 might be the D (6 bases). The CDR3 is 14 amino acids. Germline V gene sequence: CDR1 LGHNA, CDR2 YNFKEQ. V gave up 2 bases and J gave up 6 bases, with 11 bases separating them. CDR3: CASSQFKGGNEQFF. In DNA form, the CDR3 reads TGTGCCAGCAGCCAATTCAAGGGAGGCAATGAGCAGTTCTTC.

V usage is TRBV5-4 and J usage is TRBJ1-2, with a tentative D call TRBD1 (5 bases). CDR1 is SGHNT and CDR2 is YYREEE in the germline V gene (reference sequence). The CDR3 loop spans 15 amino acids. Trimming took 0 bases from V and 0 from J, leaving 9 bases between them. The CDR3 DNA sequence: TGTGCCAGCAGCTTGGGCCCGGACACTAACTATGGCTACACCTTC. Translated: CASSLGPDTNYGYTF. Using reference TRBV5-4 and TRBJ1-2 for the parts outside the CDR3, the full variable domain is ETGVTQSPTHLIKTRGQQVTLRCSSQSGHNTVSWYQQALGQGPQFIFQYYREEENGRGNFPPRFSGLQFPNYSSELNVNALELDDSALYLCASSLGPDTNYGYTFGSGTRLTVV.